This T cell receptor beta chain derives from a study of radiation and T cells in renal cell carcinoma. The CDR3 has 13 residues. Germline CDR1 MNHEY, CDR2 SMNVEV (reference sequence). V dropped 2 bases and J dropped 8; count of bases not matched to a gene: 2. Only a few counts were recorded for this clone. This specimen includes other DNA sequences encoding the same CDR3. Sequencing used immunoSEQ multiplex PCR; TCRdb keeps in-frame clones, though not all of them. The table shows 140,000 or so clones, with 65% to 90% occurring only once. Described time point: blood 4 weeks post-SBRT, at nephrectomy. This sample's treatment: 15 Gy SBRT to primary tumor, nephrectomy 4 weeks later.

The rearrangement links TRBV27 to TRBJ1-2; 10 bases align to TRBD1. The sequencing here drew on blood, taken from a patient whose treatment included radiotherapy and nephrectomy. The sequence came from a woman between 45 and 60 years old with renal cell carcinoma. The CDR3 region has the DNA TGTGCCAGCAGTTTAAGGGACAGGGGCGGCTACACCTTC. As protein: CASSLRDRGGYTF.